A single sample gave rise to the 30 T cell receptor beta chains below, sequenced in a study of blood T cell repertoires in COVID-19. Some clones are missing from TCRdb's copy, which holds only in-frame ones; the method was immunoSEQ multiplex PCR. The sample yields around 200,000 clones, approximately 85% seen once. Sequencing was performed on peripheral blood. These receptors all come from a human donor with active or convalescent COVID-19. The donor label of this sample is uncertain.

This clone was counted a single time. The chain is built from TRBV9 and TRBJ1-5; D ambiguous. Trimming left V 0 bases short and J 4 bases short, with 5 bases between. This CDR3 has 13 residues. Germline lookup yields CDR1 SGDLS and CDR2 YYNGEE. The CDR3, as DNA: TGTGCCAGCAGCGTAGACGGGAATCAGCCCCAGCATTTT. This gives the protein CASSVDGNQPQHF.

DNA for the CDR3: TGTGCCAGCAGCCCGGGTCTCTATGGCTACACCTTC. Translating it yields CASSPGLYGYTF. J is TRBJ1-2 and V is TRBV7-8, with D unresolved. The CDR3 covers 12 residues. V lost 5 bases and J lost 4, with 8 bases in between. Per the germline V gene, CDR1 is SGHVS and CDR2 is FQNEAQ. Full variable domain (missing parts from reference TRBV7-8 and TRBJ1-2): GAGVSQSPRYKVAKRGQDVALRCDPISGHVSLFWYQQALGQGPEFLTYFQNEAQLDKSGLPSDRFFAERPEGSVSTLKIQRTQQEDSAVYLCASSPGLYGYTFGSGTRLTVV.

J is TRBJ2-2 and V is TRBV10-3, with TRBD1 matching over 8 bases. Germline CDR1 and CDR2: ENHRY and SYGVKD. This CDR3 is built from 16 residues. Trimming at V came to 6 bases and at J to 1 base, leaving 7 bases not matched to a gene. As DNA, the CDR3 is TGTGCCATCAGGGCCGGACAGGGCGAGAACACCGGGGAGCTGTTTTTT. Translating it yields CAIRAGQGENTGELFF.

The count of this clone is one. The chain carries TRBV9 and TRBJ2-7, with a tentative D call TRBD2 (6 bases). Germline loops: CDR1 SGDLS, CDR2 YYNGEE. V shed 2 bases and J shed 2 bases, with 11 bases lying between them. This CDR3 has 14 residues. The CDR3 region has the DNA TGTGCCAGCAGCGTTGCGGGAACCACCTACGAGCAGTACTTC. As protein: CASSVAGTTYEQYF.

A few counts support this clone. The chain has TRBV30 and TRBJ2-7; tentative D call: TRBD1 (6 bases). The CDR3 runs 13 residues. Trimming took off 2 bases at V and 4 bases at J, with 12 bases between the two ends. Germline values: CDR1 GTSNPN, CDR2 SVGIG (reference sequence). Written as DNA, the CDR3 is TGTGCCTGGAGTAACAGGGTTCCGTACGAGCAGTACTTC. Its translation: CAWSNRVPYEQYF.

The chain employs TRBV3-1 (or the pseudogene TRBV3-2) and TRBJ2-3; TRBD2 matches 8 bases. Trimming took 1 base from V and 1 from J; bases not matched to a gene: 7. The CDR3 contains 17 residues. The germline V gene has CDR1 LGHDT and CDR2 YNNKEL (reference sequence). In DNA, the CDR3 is TGTGCCAGCAGCCAAGCGGGAGGGGCGGGGGGCACAGATACGCAGTATTTT. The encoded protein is CASSQAGGAGGTDTQYF.

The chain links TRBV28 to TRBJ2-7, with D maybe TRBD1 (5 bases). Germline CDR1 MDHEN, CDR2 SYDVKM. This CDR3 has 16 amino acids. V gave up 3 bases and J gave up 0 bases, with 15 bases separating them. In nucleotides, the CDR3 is TGTGCCAGCAGTTTCAGGGAAACTTTAAGCTCCTACGAGCAGTACTTC. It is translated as CASSFRETLSSYEQYF.

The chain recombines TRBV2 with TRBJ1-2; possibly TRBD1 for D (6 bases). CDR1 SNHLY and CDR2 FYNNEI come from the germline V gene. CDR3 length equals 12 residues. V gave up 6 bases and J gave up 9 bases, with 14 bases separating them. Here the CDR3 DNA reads TGTGCCAGCAGCACAGGGAAACCCAGCTACACCTTC. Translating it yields CASSTGKPSYTF.

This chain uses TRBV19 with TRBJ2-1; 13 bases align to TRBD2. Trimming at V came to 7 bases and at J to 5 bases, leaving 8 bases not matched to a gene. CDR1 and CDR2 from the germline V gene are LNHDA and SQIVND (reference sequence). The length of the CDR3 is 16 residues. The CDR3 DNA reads TGTGCCAGTACCCCGACTAGCGGGAGGTCCAACAATGAGCAGTTCTTC. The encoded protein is CASTPTSGRSNNEQFF.

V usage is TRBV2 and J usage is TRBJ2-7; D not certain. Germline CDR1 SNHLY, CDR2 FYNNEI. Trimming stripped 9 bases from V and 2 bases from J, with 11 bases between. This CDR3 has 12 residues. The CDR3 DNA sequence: TGTGCCAGAGGCCTAGAGACCTACGAGCAGTACTTC. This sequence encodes CARGLETYEQYF.

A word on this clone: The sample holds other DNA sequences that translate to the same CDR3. Here the CDR3 reads CASSPSTDTQYF. The DNA for the CDR3 is TGTGCCAGCAGCCCATCCACAGATACGCAGTATTTT. This chain joins TRBV3-1 (or the pseudogene TRBV3-2) and TRBJ2-3; D is ambiguous. CDR1 LGHDT and CDR2 YNNKEL come from the germline V gene (reference sequence). The CDR3 has 12 amino acids. V lost 4 bases to trimming and J lost 2 bases, with 4 bases between them.

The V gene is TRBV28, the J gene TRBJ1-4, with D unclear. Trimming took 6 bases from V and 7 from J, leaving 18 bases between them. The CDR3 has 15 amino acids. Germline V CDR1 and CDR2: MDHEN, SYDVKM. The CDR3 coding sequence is TGTGCCAGCAGACCGAGACGGCCCCCGGGTGAAAAACTGTTTTTT. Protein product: CASRPRRPPGEKLFF.

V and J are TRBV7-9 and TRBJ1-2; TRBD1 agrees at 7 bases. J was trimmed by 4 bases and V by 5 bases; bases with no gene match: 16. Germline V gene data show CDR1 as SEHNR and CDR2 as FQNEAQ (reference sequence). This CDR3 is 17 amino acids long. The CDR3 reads CASSQLNQIQGRYGYTF. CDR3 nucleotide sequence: TGTGCCAGCAGCCAATTAAACCAGATACAGGGGCGCTATGGCTACACCTTC.

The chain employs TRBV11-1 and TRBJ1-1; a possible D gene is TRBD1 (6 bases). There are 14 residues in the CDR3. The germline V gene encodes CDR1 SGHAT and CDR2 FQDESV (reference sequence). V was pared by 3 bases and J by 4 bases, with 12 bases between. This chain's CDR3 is CASSFSQGFTEAFF. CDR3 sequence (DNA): TGTGCCAGCAGCTTCTCGCAGGGGTTCACTGAAGCTTTCTTT.

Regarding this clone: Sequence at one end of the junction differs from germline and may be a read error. CDR3 region: CASSLVGRASDEQYF. DNA of the CDR3: TGTGCCAGCAGCTTGGTCGGGAGGGCCTCCGACGAGCAGTACTTC. The chain has TRBV5-4 and TRBJ2-7; 8 nucleotides agree with TRBD2. Germline V CDR1 and CDR2: SGHNT, YYREEE (reference sequence). This CDR3 has 15 residues.

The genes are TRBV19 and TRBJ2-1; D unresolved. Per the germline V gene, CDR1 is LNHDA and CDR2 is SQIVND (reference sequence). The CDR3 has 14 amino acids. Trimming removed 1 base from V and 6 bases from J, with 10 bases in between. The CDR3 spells CASSIVSGTNEQFF. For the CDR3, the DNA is TGTGCCAGTAGTATAGTATCCGGTACCAATGAGCAGTTCTTC. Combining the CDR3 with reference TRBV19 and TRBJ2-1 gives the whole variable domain DGGITQSPKYLFRKEGQNVTLSCEQNLNHDAMYWYRQDPGQGLRLIYYSQIVNDFQKGDIAEGYSVSREKKESFPLTVTSAQKNPTAFYLCASSIVSGTNEQFFGPGTRLTVL.

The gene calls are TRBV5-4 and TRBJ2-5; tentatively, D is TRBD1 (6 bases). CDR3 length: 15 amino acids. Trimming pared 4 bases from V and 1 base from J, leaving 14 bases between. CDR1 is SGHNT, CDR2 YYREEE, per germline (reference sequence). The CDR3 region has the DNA TGTGCCAGCAGCGCCAGGGGAGTCGGCCAAGAGACCCAGTACTTC. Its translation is CASSARGVGQETQYF.

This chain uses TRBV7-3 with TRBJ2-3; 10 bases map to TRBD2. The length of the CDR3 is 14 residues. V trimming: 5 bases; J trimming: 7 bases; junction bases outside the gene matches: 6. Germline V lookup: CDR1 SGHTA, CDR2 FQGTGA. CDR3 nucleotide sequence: TGTGCCAGCAGCGGAGCGGGGGGGCAAAATACGCAGTATTTT. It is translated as CASSGAGGQNTQYF.

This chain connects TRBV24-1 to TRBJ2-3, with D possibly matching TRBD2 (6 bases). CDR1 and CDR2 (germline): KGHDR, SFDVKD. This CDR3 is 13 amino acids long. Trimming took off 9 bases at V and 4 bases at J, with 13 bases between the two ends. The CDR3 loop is CATSTWGADTQYF. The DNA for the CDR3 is TGTGCCACCTCTACCTGGGGGGCAGATACGCAGTATTTT.

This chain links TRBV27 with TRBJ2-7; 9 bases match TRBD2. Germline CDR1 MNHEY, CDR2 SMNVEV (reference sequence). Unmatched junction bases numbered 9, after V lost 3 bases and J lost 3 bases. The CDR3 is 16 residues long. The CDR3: CASSFGAGGRGYEQYF. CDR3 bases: TGTGCCAGCAGTTTCGGAGCGGGAGGCCGGGGCTACGAGCAGTACTTC.

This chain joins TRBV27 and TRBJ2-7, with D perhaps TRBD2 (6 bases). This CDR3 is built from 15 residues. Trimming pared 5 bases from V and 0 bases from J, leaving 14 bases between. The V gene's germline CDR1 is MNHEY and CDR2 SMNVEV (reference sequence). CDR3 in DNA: TGTGCCAGCAGTCTGAAACGGGGGAGCTCCTACGAGCAGTACTTC. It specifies CASSLKRGSSYEQYF.

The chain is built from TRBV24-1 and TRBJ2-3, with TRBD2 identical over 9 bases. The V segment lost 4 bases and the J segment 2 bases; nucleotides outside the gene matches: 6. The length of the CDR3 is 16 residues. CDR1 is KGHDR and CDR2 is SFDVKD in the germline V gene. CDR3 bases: TGTGCCACCAGTGACAAGCTAGCGGGGCCCACAGATACGCAGTATTTT. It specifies CATSDKLAGPTDTQYF.

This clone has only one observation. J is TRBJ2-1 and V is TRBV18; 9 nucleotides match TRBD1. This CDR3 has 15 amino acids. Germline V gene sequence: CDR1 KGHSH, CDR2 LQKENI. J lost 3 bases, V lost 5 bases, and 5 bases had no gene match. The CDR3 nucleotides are TGTGCCAGCTCAATTTCGACAGGGGGCTACAATGAGCAGTTCTTC. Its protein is CASSISTGGYNEQFF.

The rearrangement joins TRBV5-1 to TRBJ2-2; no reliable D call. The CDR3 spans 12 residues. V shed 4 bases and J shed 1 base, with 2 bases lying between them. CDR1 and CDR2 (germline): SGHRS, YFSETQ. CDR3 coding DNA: TGCGCCAGCAGCCTGAACACCGGGGAGCTGTTTTTT. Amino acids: CASSLNTGELFF.

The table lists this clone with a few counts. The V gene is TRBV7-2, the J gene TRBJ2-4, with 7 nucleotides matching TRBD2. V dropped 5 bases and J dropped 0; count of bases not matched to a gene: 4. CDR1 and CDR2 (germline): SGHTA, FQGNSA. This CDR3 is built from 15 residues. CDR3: CASSPGGGAKNIQYF. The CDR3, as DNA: TGTGCCAGCAGCCCCGGCGGGGGAGCCAAAAACATTCAGTACTTC.

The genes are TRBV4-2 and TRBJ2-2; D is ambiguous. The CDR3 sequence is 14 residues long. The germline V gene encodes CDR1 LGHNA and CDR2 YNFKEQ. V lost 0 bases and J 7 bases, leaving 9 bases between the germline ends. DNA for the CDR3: TGTGCCAGCAGCCAAGATCAGGTAGACGGGGAGCTGTTTTTT. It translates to CASSQDQVDGELFF.

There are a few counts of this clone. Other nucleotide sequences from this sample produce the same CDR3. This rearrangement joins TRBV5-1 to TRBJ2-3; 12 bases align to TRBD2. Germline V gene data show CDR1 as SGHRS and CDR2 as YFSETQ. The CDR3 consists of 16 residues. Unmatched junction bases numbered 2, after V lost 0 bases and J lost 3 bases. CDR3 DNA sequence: TGCGCCAGCAGCTTGGGAGGGACTAGCGGGACAGATACGCAGTATTTT. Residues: CASSLGGTSGTDTQYF.

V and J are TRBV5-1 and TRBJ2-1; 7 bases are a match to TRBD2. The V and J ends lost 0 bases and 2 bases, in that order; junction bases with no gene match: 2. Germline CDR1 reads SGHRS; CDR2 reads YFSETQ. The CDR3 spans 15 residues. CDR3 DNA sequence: TGCGCCAGCAGCTTGGTCGGGACTACCTACAATGAGCAGTTCTTC. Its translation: CASSLVGTTYNEQFF.

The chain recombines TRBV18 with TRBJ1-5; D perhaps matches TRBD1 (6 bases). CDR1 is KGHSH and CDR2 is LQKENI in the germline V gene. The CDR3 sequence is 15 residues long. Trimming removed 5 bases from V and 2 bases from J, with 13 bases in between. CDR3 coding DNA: TGTGCCAGCTCAGTACAGGGATTTGGCAATCAGCCCCAGCATTTT. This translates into CASSVQGFGNQPQHF. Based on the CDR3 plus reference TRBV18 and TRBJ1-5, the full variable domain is NAGVMQNPRHLVRRRGQEARLRCSPMKGHSHVYWYRQLPEEGLKFMVYLQKENIIDESGMPKERFSAEFPKEGPSILRIQQVVRGDSAAYFCASSVQGFGNQPQHFGDGTRLSIL.

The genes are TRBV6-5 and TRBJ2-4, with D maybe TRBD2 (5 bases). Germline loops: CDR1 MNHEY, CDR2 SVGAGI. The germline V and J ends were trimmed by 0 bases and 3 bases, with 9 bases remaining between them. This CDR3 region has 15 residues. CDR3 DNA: TGTGCCAGCAGTTACTCAGTCGGGAACAAAAACATTCAGTACTTC. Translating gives CASSYSVGNKNIQYF.